These T cell receptor beta chains were read from a single sample in a study of spatial heterogeneity in lung cancer. TCRdb ran MiXCR on the 5' RACE reads and lists one entry per CDR3 protein. There are around 100,000 distinct CDR3 sequences in the sample; roughly a tenth occur only once, and 24% lies in the top ten. Sample: PBMCs, taken at follow-up. These receptors were taken from a female donor with early-stage non-small cell lung cancer. CDR3s include the opening cysteine and the closing phenylalanine or tryptophan. D genes are given only for firm matches. Part of the rows lack a size; the others show once, few, many or a class for expanded clones.

D gene: .
J gene: TRBJ2-7
clone size: few
V gene: TRBV6-1
CDR3 DNA: TGTGCCAGTACCCTAAGCCCGGGACGGGCCTACGAGCAGTACTTC
CDR3 protein: CASTLSPGRAYEQYF

D gene: TRBD2
J gene: TRBJ2-5
clone size: .
V gene: TRBV6-1
CDR3 DNA: TGTGCCACCTATCCCGGGACTAGCGAAGAGACCCAGTACTTC
CDR3 protein: CATYPGTSEETQYF

D gene: .
J gene: TRBJ2-5
clone size: many
V gene: TRBV12-3/TRBV12-4
CDR3 DNA: TGTGCCAGCAGTTTCCGACTAGTGGCCCAGTACTTC
CDR3 protein: CASSFRLVAQYF

D gene: TRBD2
J gene: TRBJ2-1
clone size: .
V gene: TRBV7-9
CDR3 DNA: TGTGCCAGCAGCCGGACTAGCGGGAACGAGGCCTACAATGAGCAGTTCTTC
CDR3 protein: CASSRTSGNEAYNEQFF

D gene: .
J gene: TRBJ2-4
clone size: .
V gene: TRBV12-3/TRBV12-4
CDR3 DNA: TGTGCCAGCACCCCCGAGTACAGGGCGGACATTCAGTACTTC
CDR3 protein: CASTPEYRADIQYF

D gene: TRBD2
J gene: TRBJ2-1
clone size: .
V gene: TRBV9
CDR3 DNA: TGTGCCAGCAGCGTACGTCTAGCGGGACGGGATGAGCAGTTCTTC
CDR3 protein: CASSVRLAGRDEQFF

D gene: .
J gene: TRBJ1-1
clone size: many
V gene: TRBV29-1
CDR3 DNA: TGCAGCGTTGCGAAAGCATTGAACACTGAAGCTTTCTTT
CDR3 protein: CSVAKALNTEAFF

D gene: TRBD2
J gene: TRBJ2-3
clone size: few
V gene: TRBV7-2
CDR3 DNA: TGTGCCAGCAGCCTCAGACTAGCGACAGATACGCAGTATTTT
CDR3 protein: CASSLRLATDTQYF

D gene: TRBD2
J gene: TRBJ2-7
clone size: .
V gene: TRBV20-1
CDR3 DNA: TGCAGTGCTAGAGATCTAGCGGCCCCCTACGAGCAGTACTTC
CDR3 protein: CSARDLAAPYEQYF

D gene: TRBD2
J gene: TRBJ2-5
clone size: .
V gene: TRBV2
CDR3 DNA: TGTGCCAGCAGATCCGGGACTAGCGGACCCCAAGAGACCCAGTACTTC
CDR3 protein: CASRSGTSGPQETQYF

D gene: TRBD2
J gene: TRBJ2-7
clone size: .
V gene: TRBV5-1
CDR3 DNA: TGCGCCAGCAGCTTGGGGCTAGCGGGAGGTCGCGAGCAGTACTTC
CDR3 protein: CASSLGLAGGREQYF

D gene: TRBD2
J gene: TRBJ2-1
clone size: .
V gene: TRBV2
CDR3 DNA: TGTGCCAGCAATGGGCGGGAGGTCTACAATGAGCAGTTCTTC
CDR3 protein: CASNGREVYNEQFF

D gene: .
J gene: TRBJ1-1
clone size: many
V gene: TRBV12-3/TRBV12-4
CDR3 DNA: TGTGCCAGCAGTTTAGGCGGGGGGGAGACTGAAGCTTTCTTT
CDR3 protein: CASSLGGGETEAFF

D gene: .
J gene: TRBJ1-3
clone size: .
V gene: TRBV29-1
CDR3 DNA: TGCAGCGTTGTCCGGGACTCTGGAAACACCATATATTTT
CDR3 protein: CSVVRDSGNTIYF

D gene: .
J gene: TRBJ2-7
clone size: few
V gene: TRBV5-5
CDR3 DNA: TGTGCCAGCAGCGGGGGTGTGGGACTCTCCTACGAGCAGTACTTC
CDR3 protein: CASSGGVGLSYEQYF

D gene: TRBD2
J gene: TRBJ2-1
clone size: many
V gene: TRBV7-3
CDR3 DNA: TGTGCCAGCAGCTTAAGGGGCGGGAGTTTTAATGAGCAGTTCTTC
CDR3 protein: CASSLRGGSFNEQFF

D gene: .
J gene: TRBJ2-6
clone size: few
V gene: TRBV6-2/TRBV6-3
CDR3 DNA: TGTGCCAGCAGCAATATCCAGGGGTCTGGGGCCAACGTCCTGACTTTC
CDR3 protein: CASSNIQGSGANVLTF

D gene: TRBD1
J gene: TRBJ1-2
clone size: .
V gene: TRBV19
CDR3 DNA: TGTGCCAGTAGTATAGGGACAGGGGCTGGCTACACCTTC
CDR3 protein: CASSIGTGAGYTF

D gene: .
J gene: TRBJ1-1
clone size: few
V gene: TRBV14
CDR3 DNA: TGTGCCAGCAGCCAAGAATTCGGCAGGCTCTCTACTGAAGCTTTCTTT
CDR3 protein: CASSQEFGRLSTEAFF

D gene: .
J gene: TRBJ2-7
clone size: .
V gene: TRBV20-1
CDR3 DNA: TGCAGTGCTACAATGGCGGGGCCCTCCTACGAGCAGTACTTC
CDR3 protein: CSATMAGPSYEQYF

D gene: .
J gene: TRBJ1-6
clone size: few
V gene: TRBV2
CDR3 DNA: TGTGCCAGCAAGGGTCCGGCCAATTCACCCCTCCACTTT
CDR3 protein: CASKGPANSPLHF

D gene: .
J gene: TRBJ1-1
clone size: .
V gene: TRBV28
CDR3 DNA: TGTGCCAGCAGGCTTCCGGGACCTAACACTGAAGCTTTCTTT
CDR3 protein: CASRLPGPNTEAFF

D gene: TRBD1
J gene: TRBJ1-3
clone size: few
V gene: TRBV5-1
CDR3 DNA: TGCGCCAGCTCTCGAACCCCGGGACAGGCCTTCTCTGGAAACACCATATATTTT
CDR3 protein: CASSRTPGQAFSGNTIYF

D gene: .
J gene: TRBJ2-6
clone size: few
V gene: TRBV7-2
CDR3 DNA: TGTGCCAGCAGCATAAGGACAGCCTACTCTGGGGCCAACGTCCTGACTTTC
CDR3 protein: CASSIRTAYSGANVLTF

D gene: .
J gene: TRBJ2-3
clone size: .
V gene: TRBV9
CDR3 DNA: TGTGCCAGCAGCGAGACAGGAGCGACGTCCACAGATACGCAGTATTTT
CDR3 protein: CASSETGATSTDTQYF

D gene: TRBD2
J gene: TRBJ2-5
clone size: few
V gene: TRBV24-1
CDR3 DNA: TGTGCCGTGGCTCGAAGCGGGAGCCAAGAGACCCAGTACTTC
CDR3 protein: CAVARSGSQETQYF

D gene: .
J gene: TRBJ2-1
clone size: many
V gene: TRBV28
CDR3 DNA: TGTGCCAGCAGTCGCTACAATGAGCAGTTCTTC
CDR3 protein: CASSRYNEQFF

D gene: TRBD2
J gene: TRBJ2-7
clone size: few
V gene: TRBV14
CDR3 DNA: TGTGCCAGCAGTCTCACTAGCGGGAGAGAAGCCTACGAGCAGTACTTC
CDR3 protein: CASSLTSGREAYEQYF

D gene: .
J gene: TRBJ1-5
clone size: .
V gene: TRBV20-1
CDR3 DNA: TGCAGTGCTAGAGTCGGGAACGGCAATCAGCCCCAGCATTTT
CDR3 protein: CSARVGNGNQPQHF

D gene: .
J gene: TRBJ1-1
clone size: many
V gene: TRBV12-3/TRBV12-4
CDR3 DNA: TGTGCCAGCAGTCTCATGAACACTGAAGCTTTCTTT
CDR3 protein: CASSLMNTEAFF

D gene: .
J gene: TRBJ2-1
clone size: .
V gene: TRBV28
CDR3 DNA: TGTGCCAGCTCCTCCCCAGGTCGACAGACCAACAATGAGCAGTTCTTC
CDR3 protein: CASSSPGRQTNNEQFF

D gene: .
J gene: TRBJ1-2
clone size: many
V gene: TRBV4-3
CDR3 DNA: TGCGCCAGCAGCCACATAGGACAGAACTATGGCTACACCTTC
CDR3 protein: CASSHIGQNYGYTF

D gene: .
J gene: TRBJ2-4
clone size: many
V gene: TRBV20-1
CDR3 DNA: TGCAGTGCTTCTAAGGGTCTAGCCAAAAACATTCAGTACTTC
CDR3 protein: CSASKGLAKNIQYF

D gene: TRBD1
J gene: TRBJ2-7
clone size: few
V gene: TRBV20-1
CDR3 DNA: TGCAGTGCTAGCCTAACAATACAGGGGTCAAAAGAGCAGTACTTC
CDR3 protein: CSASLTIQGSKEQYF

D gene: .
J gene: TRBJ1-1
clone size: .
V gene: TRBV20-1
CDR3 DNA: TGCAGTGCTAGCAAGGGCCTCAGGCCAGCCGAAGCTTTCTTT
CDR3 protein: CSASKGLRPAEAFF

D gene: TRBD1
J gene: TRBJ1-1
clone size: .
V gene: TRBV10-2
CDR3 DNA: TGCGCCAGCAGGGTGACAGGGAAGGCTGAAGCTTTCTTT
CDR3 protein: CASRVTGKAEAFF

D gene: TRBD1
J gene: TRBJ1-2
clone size: .
V gene: TRBV29-1
CDR3 DNA: TGCAGCACCTCGGGACAGAACTATGGCTACACCTTC
CDR3 protein: CSTSGQNYGYTF

D gene: .
J gene: TRBJ1-1
clone size: many
V gene: TRBV20-1
CDR3 DNA: TGCAGTGCTACCCAAGGGACCCAAGCTTTCTTT
CDR3 protein: CSATQGTQAFF

D gene: TRBD2
J gene: TRBJ2-5
clone size: few
V gene: TRBV30
CDR3 DNA: TGTGCCTGGACCCAAAATCAACTAGCGGGAGTACAAGAGACCCAGTACTTC
CDR3 protein: CAWTQNQLAGVQETQYF

D gene: .
J gene: TRBJ2-2
clone size: .
V gene: TRBV19
CDR3 DNA: TGTGCCAGTAGTGGTGGTCGCGGCGGGGAGCTGTTTTTT
CDR3 protein: CASSGGRGGELFF

D gene: .
J gene: TRBJ1-5
clone size: many
V gene: TRBV6-6
CDR3 DNA: TGTGCCAGCAGGGCAGGCCATAATCGCAATCAGCCCCAGCATTTT
CDR3 protein: CASRAGHNRNQPQHF

D gene: .
J gene: TRBJ1-1
clone size: many
V gene: TRBV6-5
CDR3 DNA: TGTGCCAGCAGTCCCGGGACACTGCTTGAAGCTTTCTTT
CDR3 protein: CASSPGTLLEAFF

D gene: TRBD2
J gene: TRBJ2-7
clone size: few
V gene: TRBV28
CDR3 DNA: TGTGCCAGCAGTCAAGGACTAGCGGGAGACTACGAGCAGTACTTC
CDR3 protein: CASSQGLAGDYEQYF

D gene: .
J gene: TRBJ1-1
clone size: few
V gene: TRBV6-4
CDR3 DNA: TGTGCCAGCATTATGACAGTTCAAGGGTACACTGAAGCTTTCTTT
CDR3 protein: CASIMTVQGYTEAFF

D gene: .
J gene: TRBJ1-5
clone size: many
V gene: TRBV18
CDR3 DNA: TGTGCCAGCTCACTGACCCTCGGGAGCAATCAGCCCCAGCATTTT
CDR3 protein: CASSLTLGSNQPQHF

D gene: TRBD1
J gene: TRBJ1-5
clone size: many
V gene: TRBV2
CDR3 DNA: TGTGCCAGCAGATTTGACAGGGGAATGAGCAATCAGCCCCAGCATTTT
CDR3 protein: CASRFDRGMSNQPQHF

D gene: TRBD1
J gene: TRBJ1-5
clone size: .
V gene: TRBV2
CDR3 DNA: TGTGCCAGCAGTGAAAGGTCAAGGACAGGTAATCAGCCCCAGCATTTT
CDR3 protein: CASSERSRTGNQPQHF

D gene: .
J gene: TRBJ1-1
clone size: few
V gene: TRBV24-1
CDR3 DNA: TGTGCCACCAGTGGGACCAGAAACACTGAAGCTTTCTTT
CDR3 protein: CATSGTRNTEAFF

D gene: .
J gene: TRBJ2-1
clone size: .
V gene: TRBV7-9
CDR3 DNA: TGTGCCAGCAGCTATAACGTCCCTTACAATGAGCAGTTCTTC
CDR3 protein: CASSYNVPYNEQFF

D gene: TRBD2
J gene: TRBJ2-7
clone size: .
V gene: TRBV28
CDR3 DNA: TGTGCCAGCAGGGGGACTAGCGGGAACTACGAGCAGTACTTC
CDR3 protein: CASRGTSGNYEQYF

D gene: .
J gene: TRBJ2-3
clone size: .
V gene: TRBV28
CDR3 DNA: TGTGCCAGCAGTTCCCCGGGACCATGGACAGATACGCAGTATTTT
CDR3 protein: CASSSPGPWTDTQYF

D gene: .
J gene: TRBJ1-2
clone size: few
V gene: TRBV5-1
CDR3 DNA: TGCGCCAGCAGCTTTAGGACCGTCGATGGCTACACCTTC
CDR3 protein: CASSFRTVDGYTF

D gene: .
J gene: TRBJ2-1
clone size: few
V gene: TRBV6-1
CDR3 DNA: TGTGCCAGCAGTAAACAGGGCAATGAGCAGTTCTTC
CDR3 protein: CASSKQGNEQFF

D gene: .
J gene: TRBJ2-3
clone size: .
V gene: TRBV20-1
CDR3 DNA: TGCAGTGCTAGACCAGCCTCTAGCACAGATACGCAGTATTTT
CDR3 protein: CSARPASSTDTQYF

D gene: .
J gene: TRBJ1-2
clone size: many
V gene: TRBV19
CDR3 DNA: TGTGCCAGTTCCGACATGGGTTTGATCCATGGCTACACCTTC
CDR3 protein: CASSDMGLIHGYTF

D gene: .
J gene: TRBJ2-3
clone size: few
V gene: TRBV3-1
CDR3 DNA: TGTGCCAGCAGCCAAGTCCCGGCCCTTGCTGGTCCAGATACGCAGTATTTT
CDR3 protein: CASSQVPALAGPDTQYF

D gene: .
J gene: TRBJ2-3
clone size: few
V gene: TRBV12-3/TRBV12-4
CDR3 DNA: TGTGCCAGCAGTTTTCAGCGGACGGGCACAGATACGCAGTATTTT
CDR3 protein: CASSFQRTGTDTQYF

D gene: TRBD2
J gene: TRBJ2-5
clone size: few
V gene: TRBV29-1
CDR3 DNA: TGCAGCGTTGAAGATTTGACGGCTAGCGGGTATCGAGAGACCCAGTACTTC
CDR3 protein: CSVEDLTASGYRETQYF

D gene: TRBD1
J gene: TRBJ1-6
clone size: many
V gene: TRBV6-1
CDR3 DNA: TGTGCCAGCAGGACATCCACAGGGGTTCATAGACCCCTCCACTTT
CDR3 protein: CASRTSTGVHRPLHF